This passage covers 28 T cell receptor beta chains from one sample sequenced in a study of T cell clonotyping in hematopoietic cell transplantation. Regarding time point: recipient sample about 28 days before transplant, after cytoreduction. Profiling relied on immunoSEQ multiplex PCR, and the TCRdb table lists in-frame clones only, not all of them. The profile covers about 19,000 clones, with 60% to 80% appearing a single time and over 15% taken by the ten largest. Sequencing was performed on peripheral blood mononuclear cells, taken before stem cell transplant. The receptors come from a man aged 55 to 70 with acute myeloid leukemia. Some clones in this sample may be carry-over from other donors' samples.

The rearrangement joins TRBV5-1 to TRBJ2-3; 11 bases are shared with TRBD2. V trimming: 4 bases; J trimming: 5 bases; junction bases outside the gene matches: 12. Looked up from germline, CDR1 is SGHRS and CDR2 is YFSETQ. The CDR3 is made up of 17 amino acids. CDR3 nucleotides: TGCGCCAGCAGCAAACTTTTAGCGGGGGGGCCTGGAGATACGCAGTATTTT. Its protein product is CASSKLLAGGPGDTQYF.

CDR3 in DNA: TGTGCCAGCAGCTTTTCGGTAGACACTGAAGCTTTCTTT. Protein: CASSFSVDTEAFF. The chain links TRBV7-8 to TRBJ1-1, with D uncertain. CDR3 length: 13 residues. Trimming pared 3 bases from V and 3 bases from J, leaving 8 bases between. Germline V CDR1 and CDR2: SGHVS, FQNEAQ.

CDR3 in amino acids: CAWSGGAHEQYF. CDR3 sequence (DNA): TGTGCCTGGAGCGGGGGGGCCCACGAGCAGTACTTC. The chain combines TRBV30 with TRBJ2-7, with TRBD2 matching 8 bases. This CDR3 contains 12 residues. Germline V gene data show CDR1 as GTSNPN and CDR2 as SVGIG (reference sequence). V lost 3 bases to trimming and J lost 5 bases; unmatched junction nucleotides: 3.

The V and J genes are TRBV11-3 and TRBJ2-5; the match to TRBD2 covers 13 bases. The junction had 5 bases not matched to a gene; V was cut back by 5 bases and J by 2 bases. The CDR3 is 16 amino acids. CDR1 and CDR2 from the germline V gene are SGHNT and YENEEA. DNA of the CDR3: TGTGCCAGCAGCAAGGGGACTAGCGGGGAGCAAGAGACCCAGTACTTC. Translated: CASSKGTSGEQETQYF.

This chain links TRBV7-2 with TRBJ2-2, with 12 bases lining up with TRBD2. The germline V gene encodes CDR1 SGHTA and CDR2 FQGNSA. The ends lost 7 bases at V and 7 bases at J; junction bases unmatched: 13. The length of the CDR3 is 17 residues. The CDR3 DNA follows: TGTGCCAGCATCCCCCCACTAGCGGGGGGTCTGGTCGGGGAGCTGTTTTTT. Amino acids: CASIPPLAGGLVGELFF.

Comment on this clone: At one of its ends the junction is not consistent with the germline gene, which may arise from a read error. This chain connects TRBV4-1 to TRBJ2-5, with 9 bases identical to TRBD1. Germline assignment: CDR1 MGHRA and CDR2 YSYEKL. The CDR3 extends over 16 amino acids. The CDR3 here is CASSLRDRAYQETQYF. CDR3 nucleotide sequence: TGCGCCAGCAGCCTCCGGGACAGGGCATACCAAGAGACTCAGTACTTC.

J is TRBJ1-5 and V is TRBV14; D is unresolved. This CDR3 has 14 amino acids. Germline lookup yields CDR1 SGHDN and CDR2 FVKESK. The ends were cut back, 0 bases at V and 7 bases at J, with 10 bases in the middle. The CDR3 loop is CASSQDLAAQPQHF. The CDR3 DNA follows: TGTGCCAGCAGCCAAGATCTGGCCGCCCAGCCCCAGCATTTT.

The chain carries TRBV11-3 and TRBJ2-7, with 9 nucleotides matching TRBD2. The CDR3 loop spans 14 amino acids. In germline, CDR1 is SGHNT, CDR2 YENEEA. V gave up 5 bases and J gave up 5 bases; unmatched junction bases: 7. The CDR3 reads CASSPAGGLNEQYF. DNA for the CDR3: TGTGCCAGCAGCCCTGCGGGGGGGCTAAACGAGCAGTACTTC.

This clone was counted between two and nine times. V is TRBV6-1 and J is TRBJ1-4; D might be TRBD1 (6 bases). The ends were cut back, 2 bases at V and 4 bases at J, with 11 bases in the middle. The CDR3 has 15 residues. The germline gives CDR1 MNHNS, CDR2 SASEGT. The CDR3 is CASSERTALNEKLFF. The CDR3 bases are TGTGCCAGCAGTGAAAGGACAGCTCTTAATGAAAAACTGTTTTTT.

The chain couples TRBV7-9 to TRBJ2-5; 7 nucleotides line up with TRBD2. This CDR3 comprises 15 residues. After removal of 1 base from V and 4 bases from J, the junction contained 6 bases not matched to a gene. The V gene's germline CDR1 is SEHNR and CDR2 FQNEAQ (reference sequence). The CDR3 loop is CASSLVIAGTETQYF. CDR3 nucleotides: TGTGCCAGCAGCTTAGTAATAGCGGGTACAGAGACCCAGTACTTC.

In its sample, this clone was seen once. This rearrangement joins TRBV9 to TRBJ2-1, with 14 bases that match TRBD2. This CDR3 region has 18 residues. Germline loops: CDR1 SGDLS, CDR2 YYNGEE. J lost 6 bases, V lost 0 bases, and 8 bases had no gene match. The DNA for the CDR3 is TGTGCCAGCAGCGTAGCTCGGACTAGCGGGGGGTTTGGCAATGAGCAGTTCTTC. Amino acids: CASSVARTSGGFGNEQFF. The full variable domain, rest sourced from reference TRBV9 and TRBJ2-1, is DSGVTQTPKHLITATGQRVTLRCSPRSGDLSVYWYQQSLDQGLQFLIQYYNGEERAKGNILERFSAQQFPDLHSELNLSSLELGDSALYFCASSVARTSGGFGNEQFFGPGTRLTVL.

The chain recombines TRBV18 with TRBJ2-5, with unresolved D. CDR3 length: 15 amino acids. Germline values: CDR1 KGHSH, CDR2 LQKENI. Deletions cut 3 bases from V and 1 base from J, with 12 bases between. Here the CDR3 reads CASSPWVEAQETQYF. CDR3 sequence (DNA): TGTGCCAGCTCACCCTGGGTTGAGGCCCAAGAGACCCAGTACTTC.

The chain links TRBV7-2 to TRBJ2-5; D might be TRBD1 (5 bases). Trimming took 0 bases from V and 2 from J, leaving 10 bases between them. CDR3 length equals 15 residues. The germline gives CDR1 SGHTA, CDR2 FQGNSA. The CDR3 DNA is TGTGCCAGCAGCTTAGCTCAGGGTAGACAAGAGACCCAGTACTTC. Its translation is CASSLAQGRQETQYF.

The V gene is TRBV19, the J gene TRBJ2-7, with TRBD2 matching over 9 bases. CDR1 and CDR2 (germline): LNHDA, SQIVND (reference sequence). The CDR3 consists of 23 residues. Trimming took 7 bases from V and 4 from J; bases not matched to a gene: 35. CDR3 sequence reads: CASTLEEQEITGTSFRFSYEQYF. The CDR3 bases are TGTGCCAGTACCCTGGAGGAACAGGAAATTACCGGGACTAGCTTTCGGTTTTCTTACGAGCAGTACTTC.

The CDR3 DNA reads as TGTGCCAGCAGTGATTCGGGTAGTCAGTCGGGGTACGAGCAGTACTTC. It yields the protein CASSDSGSQSGYEQYF. The J gene is TRBJ2-7, the V gene TRBV25-1; maybe TRBD2 (5 bases). The CDR3 is 16 amino acids. The V and J ends lost 3 bases and 4 bases respectively, with 19 bases between them. Germline V gives CDR1 MGHDK, CDR2 SYGVNS.

The chain is built from TRBV7-2 and TRBJ2-7, with D hard to call. With 2 bases removed from V and 6 bases from J, the gap between germline ends came to 14 bases. Looked up from germline, CDR1 is SGHTA and CDR2 is FQGNSA. The CDR3 has 14 amino acids. The CDR3 is CASSLMSGETEQYF. The CDR3 DNA reads as TGTGCCAGCAGCTTAATGTCAGGTGAGACCGAGCAGTACTTC.

The chain carries TRBV11-3 and TRBJ2-5; TRBD2 might be the D (6 bases). Trimming left V 3 bases short and J 5 bases short, with 16 bases between. The CDR3 covers 15 residues. Germline lookup yields CDR1 SGHNT and CDR2 YENEEA. CDR3: CASSFPYSGYETQYF. For the CDR3, the DNA is TGTGCCAGCAGCTTTCCGTACAGCGGGTATGAGACCCAGTACTTC.

V gene TRBV5-1 combines with J gene TRBJ2-5; D not resolved. V shed 0 bases and J shed 0 bases, with 15 bases lying between them. Germline lookup yields CDR1 SGHRS and CDR2 YFSETQ. The CDR3 is 17 residues long. CDR3 nucleotides: TGCGCCAGCAGCTTGGCAGTTCTCGACGGGTACCAAGAGACCCAGTACTTC. Amino acids: CASSLAVLDGYQETQYF.

The chain joins TRBV5-1 to TRBJ1-1; D remains unclear. Deletions cut 2 bases from V and 1 base from J, with 3 bases between. Germline V gene data show CDR1 as SGHRS and CDR2 as YFSETQ. This CDR3 comprises 12 residues. DNA of the CDR3: TGCGCCAGCAGCTTTACGAACACTGAAGCTTTCTTT. Protein sequence: CASSFTNTEAFF.

This sequence joins TRBV5-6 and TRBJ2-1; 9 nucleotides align to TRBD2. CDR1 is SGHDT and CDR2 is YYEEEE in the germline V gene. The V segment lost 1 base and the J segment 12 bases; nucleotides outside the gene matches: 5. The CDR3 is 13 residues long. The CDR3 region has the DNA TGTGCCAGCAGCTTGAACTCAGCGGGGGGGCAGTTCTTC. It specifies CASSLNSAGGQFF.

The J gene is TRBJ1-2, the V gene TRBV7-9, with D tentatively TRBD1 (5 bases). This CDR3 region has 12 residues. Trimming left V 5 bases short and J 3 bases short, with 7 bases between. Germline CDR1 reads SEHNR; CDR2 reads FQNEAQ (reference sequence). In DNA, the CDR3 is TGTGCCAGCAGCCGGGACGACTATGGCTACACCTTC. It translates to CASSRDDYGYTF.

This sequence joins TRBV6-1 and TRBJ2-1; D is ambiguous. In germline, CDR1 is MNHNS, CDR2 SASEGT. With 4 bases removed from V and 9 bases from J, the gap between germline ends came to 7 bases. The CDR3 runs to 11 residues. The CDR3 nucleotides are TGTGCCAGCAGTGGTTATAGTGAGCAGTTCTTC. It specifies CASSGYSEQFF.

V gene TRBV14 combines with J gene TRBJ1-1, with D tentatively TRBD1 (5 bases). Germline V gene sequence: CDR1 SGHDN, CDR2 FVKESK. V shed 1 base and J shed 8 bases, with 17 bases lying between them. The CDR3 is made up of 15 amino acids. The CDR3 region is CASSQVSGAGPEAFF. The CDR3 DNA sequence: TGTGCCAGCAGCCAAGTATCGGGAGCGGGGCCCGAAGCTTTCTTT.

This rearrangement joins TRBV28 to TRBJ2-7; the D gene is possibly TRBD2 (6 bases). This CDR3 region has 15 residues. Germline assignment: CDR1 MDHEN and CDR2 SYDVKM. The germline V and J ends were trimmed by 5 bases and 1 base, with 15 bases remaining between them. DNA for the CDR3: TGTGCCAGCAGTCTGACCTCCGGGGGTTCCTACGAGCAGTACTTC. It encodes CASSLTSGGSYEQYF.

The chain carries TRBV28 and TRBJ1-2; TRBD1 is a possible D gene (6 bases). Germline CDR1 and CDR2: MDHEN and SYDVKM. V shed 6 bases and J shed 1 base, with 12 bases lying between them. This CDR3 contains 14 residues. CDR3 in amino acids: CASRTGTYNYGYTF. The CDR3 coding sequence is TGTGCCAGCAGAACGGGGACATATAACTATGGCTACACCTTC.

V gene TRBV10-3 combines with J gene TRBJ2-3; either TRBD1 or TRBD2 may supply D (7 bases each). V gave up 4 bases and J gave up 0 bases, with 23 bases separating them. The CDR3 contains 19 residues. Germline V gene lookup returns CDR1 ENHRY and CDR2 SYGVKD. CDR3 in DNA: TGTGCCATCAGTGGGCGGGGGACAGCGGGTGCCGCTAGCACAGATACGCAGTATTTT. Translation gives CAISGRGTAGAASTDTQYF.

V is TRBV11-3 and J is TRBJ1-2; D possibly corresponds to TRBD1 (6 bases). Germline assignment: CDR1 SGHNT and CDR2 YENEEA. The V gene lost 0 bases and the J gene lost 7 bases, with 12 bases spanning the gap. The CDR3 extends over 14 amino acids. CDR3 sequence reads: CASSLDRGGLGYTF. CDR3 sequence (DNA): TGTGCCAGCAGCTTAGATCGCGGGGGGCTTGGCTACACCTTC. The whole variable domain, filled in from reference TRBV11-3 and TRBJ1-2, reads EAGVVQSPRYKIIEKKQPVAFWCNPISGHNTLYWYLQNLGQGPELLIRYENEEAVDDSQLPKDRFSAERLKGVDSTLKIQPAELGDSAVYLCASSLDRGGLGYTFGSGTRLTVV.

The chain couples TRBV7-6 to TRBJ1-2; 9 positions match TRBD1. Trimming at V came to 4 bases and at J to 4 bases, leaving 7 bases not matched to a gene. Germline CDR1 and CDR2: SGHVS and FNYEAQ. The CDR3 covers 15 residues. The CDR3 DNA reads TGTGCCAGCAGCTGGGACAGGGAGTTGGGCTATGGCTACACCTTC. Translation gives CASSWDRELGYGYTF.